This is a list of T cell receptor beta chains from one sample in a study of shared clonotypes between healthy human individuals. Sequenced by immunoSEQ multiplex PCR; TCRdb stores in-frame clones only, minus some. The sample has about 2 million clones, roughly 94% seen once. The sample was naive CD8+ T cells sorted from blood. The receptor source for this set is a man in his late teens or twenties in good health. The CDR3 runs from the conserved cysteine through the conserved F or W. The D gene is left open where the match is weak. Size values are once, few and many counts, or a class for expanded clones, and some rows have none.

V	D	J	size	DNA	CDR3
TRBV5-8	NA	TRBJ1-6	NA	TGTGCCAGCAGCTTGGAGGGCTTAGCAGGAAATTCACCCCTCCACTTT	CASSLEGLAGNSPLHF
TRBV7-9	TRBD2	TRBJ2-7	once	TGTGCCAGCAGCGTTAGCGGGAAGGACTACGAGCAGTACTTC	CASSVSGKDYEQYF
TRBV6-5	NA	TRBJ1-3	NA	TGTGCCAGCAGTTTGAGCTCTGGAAACACCATATATTTT	CASSLSSGNTIYF
TRBV5-1	TRBD2	TRBJ2-5	NA	TGCGCCAGCAGCTTACTAGCGGACCAAGAGACCCAGTACTTC	CASSLLADQETQYF
TRBV9	NA	TRBJ2-1	NA	TGTGCCAGCAGCTTCGGGACTGACAATGAGCAGTTCTTC	CASSFGTDNEQFF
TRBV4-3	NA	TRBJ2-7	NA	TGCGCCAGCAGCCAGTCCCCCTCCTACGAGCAGTACTTC	CASSQSPSYEQYF
TRBV15	NA	TRBJ1-2	NA	TGTGCCACCAGCAGAGACACAGGGAACTATGGCTACACCTTC	CATSRDTGNYGYTF
TRBV2	NA	TRBJ2-2	NA	TGTGCCTCCCAGGAGGCTAGCACCGGGGAGCTGTTTTTT	CASQEASTGELFF
TRBV27	NA	TRBJ1-2	NA	TGTGCCAGCAGTTTATATCGCGGCAGTAACTATGGCTACACCTTC	CASSLYRGSNYGYTF
TRBV19	NA	TRBJ2-7	NA	TGTGCCAGTAGTATAGGGCCCAGCGAGCAGTACTTC	CASSIGPSEQYF
TRBV7-2	NA	TRBJ2-3	NA	TGTGCCAGCAGCTTAGAATCAGGGACGGGAGATACGCAGTATTTT	CASSLESGTGDTQYF
TRBV7-9	NA	TRBJ1-4	NA	TGTGCCAGCAGCTTAATGACGGAAAAACTGTTTTTT	CASSLMTEKLFF
TRBV2	NA	TRBJ2-2	NA	TGTGCCAGCAGTGTGGACCTTCAGTGGGGCGGGGAGCTGTTTTTT	CASSVDLQWGGELFF
TRBV2	NA	TRBJ1-4	NA	TGTGCCAGCAGAAACTTCCCAAATGAAAAACTGTTTTTT	CASRNFPNEKLFF
TRBV5-5	NA	TRBJ2-6	NA	TGTGCCAGCAGCTTGGAACCAGGTTCGTATCTTCCTGGGGCCAACGTCCTGACTTTC	CASSLEPGSYLPGANVLTF
TRBV7-8	TRBD2	TRBJ2-1	NA	TGTGCCAGCAGCTTAGAAGCGGGGGGCTACAATGAGCAGTTCTTC	CASSLEAGGYNEQFF
TRBV11-2	NA	TRBJ2-5	NA	TGTGCCAGCAGCTTAACTCCGGCCGTAGAGACCCAGTACTTC	CASSLTPAVETQYF
TRBV4-1	TRBD1	TRBJ1-2	NA	TGCGCCAGCAGCCACGGCACAGGGGTTGGTCCTGGCTACACCTTC	CASSHGTGVGPGYTF
TRBV9	TRBD1	TRBJ2-5	NA	TGTGCCAGCAGCGCGTCACGGACAGGGGAAGAGACCCAGTACTTC	CASSASRTGEETQYF
TRBV29-1	NA	TRBJ2-1	NA	TGCAGCGTGAGTAAACCTTTAAGCAATGAGCAGTTCTTC	CSVSKPLSNEQFF
TRBV6-4	TRBD2	TRBJ2-5	NA	TGTGCCAGCACCGCCGGACTAGCGGGATGCCATAAGACCCAGTACTTC	CASTAGLAGCHKTQYF
TRBV5-6	NA	TRBJ1-2	NA	TGTGCCAGCAGCTTGGATAGGGGGAGGAATGGCTACACCTTC	CASSLDRGRNGYTF
TRBV5-6	TRBD2	TRBJ2-7	NA	TGTGCCAGCAGCTTTAGCGGGGGTGCCTACGAGCAGTACTTC	CASSFSGGAYEQYF
TRBV27	TRBD2	TRBJ2-7	NA	TGTGCCAGCAGTACTCAGCGGGAGGGCCTTTTCTCGCAGTACTTC	CASSTQREGLFSQYF
TRBV7-9	NA	TRBJ2-7	NA	TGTGCCAGCAGCCCGCCGAGGGACTACGAGCAGTACTTC	CASSPPRDYEQYF
TRBV27	NA	TRBJ1-2	NA	TGTGCCAGCAGTTTGTTACAGACATATGGCTACACCTTC	CASSLLQTYGYTF
TRBV6-5	NA	TRBJ2-2	NA	TGTGCCAGCAGTTCTATGAACACCGGGGAGCTGTTTTTT	CASSSMNTGELFF
TRBV19	NA	TRBJ2-6	NA	TGTGCCAGTAGTATCGGCACCTCTGGGGCCAACGTCCTGACTTTC	CASSIGTSGANVLTF
TRBV4-3	TRBD2	TRBJ2-2	NA	TGCGCCAGCAGCCAAGGAGTGGGACTAGCGGGGACCGGGGAGCTGTTTTTT	CASSQGVGLAGTGELFF
TRBV10-3	NA	TRBJ2-7	NA	TGTGCCATCAGTGAGCCGGTGGGGGGAACATCTCCCTACGAGCAGTACTTC	CAISEPVGGTSPYEQYF
TRBV4-1	TRBD1	TRBJ2-7	few	TGCGCCAGCAGCCCGACAGGGCTCGAGCAGTACTTC	CASSPTGLEQYF
TRBV27	NA	TRBJ2-7	NA	TGTGCCAGCAAAACAGGAGCCTACGAGCAGTACTTC	CASKTGAYEQYF
TRBV4-1	TRBD1	TRBJ2-7	NA	TGCGCCAGCAGCCAAGATACCGGACAGGGGGCAGAGGAGCAGTACTTC	CASSQDTGQGAEEQYF
TRBV6-5	TRBD2	TRBJ2-7	NA	TGTGCCAGCAGTTACTCGGGAGGGCCTGGTGAGCAGTACTTC	CASSYSGGPGEQYF
TRBV11-2	NA	TRBJ2-7	NA	TGTGCCAGCAGCTTTCCGCCAGCGGAGGCCTCCTACGAGCAGTACTTC	CASSFPPAEASYEQYF
TRBV4-2	TRBD1	TRBJ2-7	NA	TGTGCCAGCAGCCATATGACAGGGAATAGGGACGAGCAGTACTTC	CASSHMTGNRDEQYF
TRBV10-1	NA	TRBJ2-7	once	TGCGCCAGCAGTGACTCTCCAGGCCTACTAGCCTACGAGCAGTACTTC	CASSDSPGLLAYEQYF
TRBV5-1	NA	TRBJ2-1	NA	TGCGCCAGCAGCTTACCCGACCAAGAGCATGAGCAGTTCTTC	CASSLPDQEHEQFF
TRBV6-5	TRBD2	TRBJ2-7	NA	TGTGCCAGCAGGGGAGGGGCCCTGGAGGAGCAGTACTTC	CASRGGALEEQYF
TRBV29-1	NA	TRBJ1-2	once	TGCAGCGCTGGGGGGCAGGGAGACACCTTC	CSAGGQGDTF
TRBV2	NA	TRBJ2-1	NA	TGTGCCAGCAGTATCACGGACGGGCGTGATGAGCAGTTCTTC	CASSITDGRDEQFF
TRBV30	NA	TRBJ2-2	NA	TGTGCCTGCAGCTCCTTCAGGGGCTTGGTCACCGGGGAGCTGTTTTTT	CACSSFRGLVTGELFF
TRBV27	NA	TRBJ1-2	once	TGTGCCAGCAGTTTTAAGGCAGGGGAAGGCTATGGCTACACCTTC	CASSFKAGEGYGYTF
TRBV10-1	TRBD1	TRBJ2-7	NA	TGCGCCAGGGGGACAGACTACGAGCAGTACTTC	CARGTDYEQYF